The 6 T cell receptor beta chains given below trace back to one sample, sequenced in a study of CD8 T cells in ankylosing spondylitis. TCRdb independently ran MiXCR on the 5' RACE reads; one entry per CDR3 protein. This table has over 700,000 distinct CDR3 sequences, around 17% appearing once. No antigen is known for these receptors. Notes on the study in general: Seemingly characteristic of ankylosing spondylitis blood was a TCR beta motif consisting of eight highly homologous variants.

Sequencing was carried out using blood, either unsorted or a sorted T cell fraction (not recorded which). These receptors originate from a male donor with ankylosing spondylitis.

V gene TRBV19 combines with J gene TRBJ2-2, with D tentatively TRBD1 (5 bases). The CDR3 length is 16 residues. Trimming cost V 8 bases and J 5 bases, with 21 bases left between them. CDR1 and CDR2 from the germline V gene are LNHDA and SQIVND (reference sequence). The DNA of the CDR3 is TGTGCCAGTTTCCCCGGAGCAGGGAAGGGGACCGGGGAGCTGTTTTTT. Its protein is CASFPGAGKGTGELFF.

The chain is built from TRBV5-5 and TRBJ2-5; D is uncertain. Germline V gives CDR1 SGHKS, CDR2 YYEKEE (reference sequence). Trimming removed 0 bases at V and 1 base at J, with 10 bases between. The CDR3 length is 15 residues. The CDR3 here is CASSLALNLQETQYF. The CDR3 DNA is TGTGCCAGCAGCTTGGCCTTGAATCTCCAAGAGACCCAGTACTTC.

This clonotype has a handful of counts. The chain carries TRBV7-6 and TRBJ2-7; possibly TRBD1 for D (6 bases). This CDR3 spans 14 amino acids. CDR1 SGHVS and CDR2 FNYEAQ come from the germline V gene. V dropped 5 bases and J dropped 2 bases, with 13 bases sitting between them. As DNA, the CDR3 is TGTGCCAGCAGCGCGGACAGTATAGCCTACGAGCAGTACTTC. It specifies CASSADSIAYEQYF.

The CDR3 DNA reads as TGTGCCAGCAGCGGCCGGGACTATCCCACCGGGGAGCTGTTTTTT. This codes for CASSGRDYPTGELFF. V and J are TRBV7-9 and TRBJ2-2; 7 nucleotides match TRBD2. The CDR3 covers 15 residues. CDR1 and CDR2 from the germline V gene are SEHNR and FQNEAQ (reference sequence). V dropped 5 bases and J dropped 4; count of bases not matched to a gene: 7.

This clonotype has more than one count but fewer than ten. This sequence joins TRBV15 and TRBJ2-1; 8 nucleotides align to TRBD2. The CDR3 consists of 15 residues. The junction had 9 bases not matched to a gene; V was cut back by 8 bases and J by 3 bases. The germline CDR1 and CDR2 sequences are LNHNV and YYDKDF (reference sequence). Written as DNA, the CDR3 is TGTGCCACCGTAAAGTCCACTAGCGGCTACAATGAGCAGTTCTTC. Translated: CATVKSTSGYNEQFF. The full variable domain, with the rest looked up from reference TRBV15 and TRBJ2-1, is DAMVIQNPRYQVTQFGKPVTLSCSQTLNHNVMYWYQQKSSQAPKLLFHYYDKDFNNEADTPDNFQSRRPNTSFCFLDIRSPGLGDTAMYLCATVKSTSGYNEQFFGPGTRLTVL.

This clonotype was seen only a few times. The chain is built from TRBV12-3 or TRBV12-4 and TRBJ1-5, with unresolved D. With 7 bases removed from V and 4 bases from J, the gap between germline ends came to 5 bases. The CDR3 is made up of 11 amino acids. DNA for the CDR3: TGTGCCAGCAACCAAAATCAGCCCCAGCATTTT. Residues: CASNQNQPQHF.